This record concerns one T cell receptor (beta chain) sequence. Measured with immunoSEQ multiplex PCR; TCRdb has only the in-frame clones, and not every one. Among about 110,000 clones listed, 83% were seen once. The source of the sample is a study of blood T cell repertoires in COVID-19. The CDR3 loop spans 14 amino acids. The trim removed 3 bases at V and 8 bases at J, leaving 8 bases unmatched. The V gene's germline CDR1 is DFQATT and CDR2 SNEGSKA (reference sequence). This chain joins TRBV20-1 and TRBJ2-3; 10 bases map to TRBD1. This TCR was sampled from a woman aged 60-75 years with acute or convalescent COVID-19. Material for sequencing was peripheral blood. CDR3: CSASTDRGQGTQYF. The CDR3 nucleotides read TGCAGTGCTAGTACTGACAGGGGGCAAGGTACGCAGTATTTT.